This T cell receptor beta chain was captured by sequencing in a study of blood T cell repertoires in COVID-19. Across the study: There were acute and convalescent COVID-19 samples, and they came from the United States, Italy and Spain. T cells, B-cell-depleted T cells, or PBMCs provided the cDNA or gDNA that served as material.

As processed by the authors: Amplified reference gene primers provided the basis for estimating nucleated cell counts. The method was immunoSEQ multiplex PCR; TCRdb's version includes in-frame clones alone and lacks a portion of them. The D gene and trimming were derived from the DNA, and the V and J assignments and clone size from that table. The data contain fewer than 300,000 clones, approximately 89% of them seen just once; the ten biggest clones take up about 9.2%. This CDR3 is 15 amino acids long. V lost 4 bases to trimming and J lost 1 base; unmatched junction nucleotides: 6. Germline V gene lookup returns CDR1 SGHRS and CDR2 YFSETQ.

The TCR comes from a man aged 40-49 years who had recovered from COVID-19. Input material: peripheral blood. The J gene is TRBJ1-1, the V gene TRBV5-1, with 8 bases fitting TRBD1. CDR3 bases: TGCGCCAGCAGCGCAGGGGGCGCTGGGAACACTGAAGCTTTCTTT. This codes for CASSAGGAGNTEAFF.